This T cell receptor beta chain was identified in a study of graft-versus-host responses after intestinal transplantation. Across the study: Every one of the recipients received anti-thymocyte globulin induction and afterwards took tacrolimus and steroids for roughly 3 years.

Generated by immunoSEQ multiplex PCR, the TCRdb table keeps only in-frame clones and is missing some. Here the sample spans approximately 75,000 clones, 90% to 95% being singletons. On this clone: Its antigen is unknown.

Germline lookup yields CDR1 MNHEY and CDR2 SVGAGI. The CDR3 has 12 amino acids. V lost 10 bases and J lost 5; bases outside the gene matches: 8. Sample: unstimulated CD8+ T cells sorted from spleen or lymph node cells, taken before intestinal transplant. This receptor was identified in a human donor who received an intestinal transplant. V usage is TRBV6-5 and J usage is TRBJ2-7, with TRBD2 matching 7 bases. The CDR3 DNA sequence: TGTGCCACCACTGGGGGGGACCACGAGCAGTACTTC. It encodes CATTGGDHEQYF.